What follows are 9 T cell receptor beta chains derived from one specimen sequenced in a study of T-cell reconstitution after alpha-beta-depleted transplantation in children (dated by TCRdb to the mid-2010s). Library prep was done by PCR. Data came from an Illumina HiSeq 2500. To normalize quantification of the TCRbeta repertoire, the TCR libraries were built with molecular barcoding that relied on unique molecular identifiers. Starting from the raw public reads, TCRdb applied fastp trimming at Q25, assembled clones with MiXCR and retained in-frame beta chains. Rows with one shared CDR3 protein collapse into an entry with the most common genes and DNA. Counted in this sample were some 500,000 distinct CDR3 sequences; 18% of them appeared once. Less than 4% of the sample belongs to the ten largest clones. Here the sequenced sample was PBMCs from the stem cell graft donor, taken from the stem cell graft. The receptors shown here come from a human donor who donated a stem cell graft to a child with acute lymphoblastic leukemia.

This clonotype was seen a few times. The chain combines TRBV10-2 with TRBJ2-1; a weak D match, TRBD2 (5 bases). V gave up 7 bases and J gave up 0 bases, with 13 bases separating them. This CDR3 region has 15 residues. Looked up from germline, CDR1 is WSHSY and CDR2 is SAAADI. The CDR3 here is CASTEAVSSYNEQFF. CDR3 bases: TGCGCCAGCACTGAAGCGGTCAGCTCCTACAATGAGCAGTTCTTC.

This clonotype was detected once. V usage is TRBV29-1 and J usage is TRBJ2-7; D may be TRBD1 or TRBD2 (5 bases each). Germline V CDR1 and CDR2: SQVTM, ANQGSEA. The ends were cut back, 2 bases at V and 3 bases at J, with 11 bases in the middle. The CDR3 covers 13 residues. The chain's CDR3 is CSVESGDDYEQYF. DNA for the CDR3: TGCAGCGTTGAATCTGGGGACGACTACGAGCAGTACTTC.

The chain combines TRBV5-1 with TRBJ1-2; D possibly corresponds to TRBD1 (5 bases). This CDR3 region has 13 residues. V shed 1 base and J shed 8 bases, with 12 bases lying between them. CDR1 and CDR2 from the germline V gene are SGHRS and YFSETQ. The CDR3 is CASSLRPEGGYTF. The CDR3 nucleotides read TGCGCCAGCAGCTTGAGGCCAGAGGGGGGCTACACCTTC.

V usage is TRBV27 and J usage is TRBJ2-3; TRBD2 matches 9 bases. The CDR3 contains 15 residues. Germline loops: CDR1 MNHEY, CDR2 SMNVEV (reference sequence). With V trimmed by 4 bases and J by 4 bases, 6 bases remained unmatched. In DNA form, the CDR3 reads TGTGCCAGCAGTTATTTTAGCGGGAGTGCAGATACGCAGTATTTT. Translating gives CASSYFSGSADTQYF.

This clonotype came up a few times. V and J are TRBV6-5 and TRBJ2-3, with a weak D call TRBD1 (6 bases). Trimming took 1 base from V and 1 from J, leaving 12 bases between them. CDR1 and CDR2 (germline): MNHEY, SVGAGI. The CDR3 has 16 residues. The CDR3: CASSYWGQAGTDTQYF. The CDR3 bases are TGTGCCAGCAGTTACTGGGGGCAAGCTGGCACAGATACGCAGTATTTT.

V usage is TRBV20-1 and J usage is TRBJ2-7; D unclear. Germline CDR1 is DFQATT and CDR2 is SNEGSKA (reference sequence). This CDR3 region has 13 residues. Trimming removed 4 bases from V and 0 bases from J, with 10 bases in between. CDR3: CSANTAASYEQYF. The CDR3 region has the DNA TGCAGTGCTAATACGGCAGCCTCCTACGAGCAGTACTTC.

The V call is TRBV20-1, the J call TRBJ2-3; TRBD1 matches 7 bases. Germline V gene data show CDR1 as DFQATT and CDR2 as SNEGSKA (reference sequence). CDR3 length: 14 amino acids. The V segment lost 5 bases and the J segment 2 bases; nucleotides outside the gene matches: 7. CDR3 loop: CSALDRKTTDTQYF. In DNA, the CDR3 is TGCAGTGCTCTGGACAGGAAGACCACAGATACGCAGTATTTT.

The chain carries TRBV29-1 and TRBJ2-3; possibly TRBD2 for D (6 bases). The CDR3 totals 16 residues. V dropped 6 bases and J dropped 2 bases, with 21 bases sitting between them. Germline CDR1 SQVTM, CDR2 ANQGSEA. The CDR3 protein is CSVTNPGWGVTDTQYF. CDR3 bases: TGCAGCGTGACGAACCCAGGGTGGGGGGTCACAGATACGCAGTATTTT.

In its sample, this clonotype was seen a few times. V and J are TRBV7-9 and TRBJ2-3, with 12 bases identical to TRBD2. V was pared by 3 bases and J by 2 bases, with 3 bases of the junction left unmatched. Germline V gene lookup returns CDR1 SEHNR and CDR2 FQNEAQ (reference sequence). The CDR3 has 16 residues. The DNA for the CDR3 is TGTGCCAGCAGCTTGACTAGCGGGGGCATCACAGATACGCAGTATTTT. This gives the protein CASSLTSGGITDTQYF.